The 16 T cell receptor beta chains listed next were all sequenced from one sample in a study of Tregs in tolerant kidney transplant recipients. Sequenced by immunoSEQ multiplex PCR; TCRdb stores in-frame clones only, minus some. This sample has about 240,000 clones, with 80% to 85% found just once. Sequenced material: CD4+ T cells from blood. The origin of the receptors is a human donor in good health.

V usage is TRBV6-5 and J usage is TRBJ1-2, with TRBD1 matching over 7 bases. The CDR3 is 13 amino acids. The V gene's germline CDR1 is MNHEY and CDR2 SVGAGI. After removal of 6 bases from V and 4 bases from J, the junction contained 5 bases not matched to a gene. The CDR3 coding sequence is TGTGCCAGCAGCGAACAGGGGTCCTATGGCTACACCTTC. Translating gives CASSEQGSYGYTF.

The CDR3 DNA reads TGTGCCAGCTCACGCCCTCCGACAGGGGGGCAAGAGACCCAGTACTTC. It yields the protein CASSRPPTGGQETQYF. The chain combines TRBV18 with TRBJ2-5; TRBD1 matches at 9 bases. CDR1 is KGHSH and CDR2 is LQKENI in the germline V gene. V was clipped by 4 bases and J by 2 bases; unmatched bases: 8. The CDR3 is 16 residues long.

V usage is TRBV4-1 and J usage is TRBJ1-1, with unresolved D. This CDR3 region has 14 residues. Trimming took off 1 base at V and 4 bases at J, with 10 bases between the two ends. Germline-derived CDR1 and CDR2 are MGHRA and YSYEKL. CDR3 in amino acids: CASSQGATGTEAFF. The CDR3, as DNA: TGCGCCAGCAGCCAAGGAGCAACGGGCACTGAAGCTTTCTTT.

J is TRBJ2-3 and V is TRBV6-1; D unclear. The germline V gene encodes CDR1 MNHNS and CDR2 SASEGT. Between the trimmed V and J ends, which lost 6 bases and 1 base, there was a span of 11 bases. CDR3 length: 14 amino acids. CDR3 sequence reads: CASRESLGTDTQYF. DNA for the CDR3: TGTGCCAGCAGGGAAAGCCTAGGCACAGATACGCAGTATTTT.

The chain links TRBV30 to TRBJ2-5, with TRBD2 identical over 7 bases. The J call may be mistaken, given a closer DNA end match to TRBJ2-7. The germline CDR1 and CDR2 sequences are GTSNPN and SVGIG (reference sequence). The CDR3 runs 12 residues. CDR3 DNA sequence: TGTGCCTGGAGGGGGGGGTCCTACGAGCAGTACTTC. Translating it yields CAWRGGSYEQYF.

V usage is TRBV2 and J usage is TRBJ2-5; 8 bases align to TRBD1. The CDR3 consists of 14 residues. CDR1 is SNHLY and CDR2 is FYNNEI in the germline V gene. With V trimmed by 6 bases and J by 4 bases, 7 bases remained unmatched. The CDR3 sequence: CASRGQVRRETQYF. Here the CDR3 DNA reads TGTGCCAGCAGGGGACAGGTGAGGCGAGAGACCCAGTACTTC. Based on the CDR3 plus reference TRBV2 and TRBJ2-5, the full variable domain is EPEVTQTPSHQVTQMGQEVILRCVPISNHLYFYWYRQILGQKVEFLVSFYNNEISEKSEIFDDQFSVERPDGSNFTLKIRSTKLEDSAMYFCASRGQVRRETQYFGPGTRLLVL.

This clone was counted a single time. V is TRBV5-1 and J is TRBJ2-2; 7 bases fit TRBD1. This CDR3 contains 14 residues. After removal of 0 bases from V and 6 bases from J, the junction contained 2 bases not matched to a gene. Germline V gene lookup returns CDR1 SGHRS and CDR2 YFSETQ. In DNA, the CDR3 is TGCGCCAGCAGCTTGGCCGGGACAGCCGGGGAGCTGTTTTTT. It is translated as CASSLAGTAGELFF.

This sequence joins TRBV2 and TRBJ2-1, with D hard to call. The ends were cut back, 9 bases at V and 6 bases at J, with 9 bases in the middle. The CDR3 contains 11 residues. CDR1 is SNHLY and CDR2 is FYNNEI in the germline V gene. CDR3 sequence: CASLSVNEQFF. CDR3 sequence (DNA): TGTGCCAGTCTATCCGTCAATGAGCAGTTCTTC.

The chain links TRBV11-2 to TRBJ2-7, with D possibly matching TRBD2 (5 bases). Trimming left V 2 bases short and J 5 bases short, with 19 bases between. This CDR3 spans 16 amino acids. CDR1 is SGHAT, CDR2 FQNNGV, per germline. The CDR3 DNA is TGTGCCAGCAGCTTATCGGATAAGCGGCCCCTCCACGAGCAGTACTTC. Amino acid sequence: CASSLSDKRPLHEQYF.

The chain joins TRBV5-5 to TRBJ1-2; no clear D gene. Germline CDR1 and CDR2: SGHKS and YYEKEE (reference sequence). Trimming took 2 bases from V and 3 from J, leaving 8 bases between them. This CDR3 is built from 13 residues. The CDR3 loop reads CASSFEGYYGYTF. The CDR3 coding sequence is TGTGCCAGCAGCTTCGAGGGCTACTATGGCTACACCTTC.

V usage is TRBV2 and J usage is TRBJ1-2, with D perhaps TRBD1 (6 bases). The CDR3 is made up of 14 amino acids. The V end lost 5 bases, the J end lost 4 bases, and 14 bases lay between the germline ends. CDR1 is SNHLY, CDR2 FYNNEI, per germline. The CDR3 bases are TGTGCCAGCAGTTACAGGGAACCTAGCTATGGCTACACCTTC. It specifies CASSYREPSYGYTF.

The chain has TRBV27 and TRBJ2-7; D is possibly TRBD1 or TRBD2 (6 bases each). The germline gives CDR1 MNHEY, CDR2 SMNVEV (reference sequence). This CDR3 contains 13 residues. V dropped 8 bases and J dropped 6 bases, with 17 bases sitting between them. CDR3 nucleotides: TGTGCCAGCCTCGGGACTTGGGGGCGCGAGCAGTACTTC. Amino acids: CASLGTWGREQYF.

This rearrangement joins TRBV30 to TRBJ1-4; the match to TRBD1 covers 9 bases. The germline gives CDR1 GTSNPN, CDR2 SVGIG (reference sequence). V shed 3 bases, J shed 8 bases, and the junction held 10 bases outside the gene matches. The CDR3 runs to 15 residues. The CDR3 coding sequence is TGTGCCTGGAGCCAACCGGGACAGGGTAGCGAAAAACTGTTTTTT. Its protein is CAWSQPGQGSEKLFF.

The rearrangement joins TRBV2 to TRBJ2-7; D call uncertain. The CDR3 totals 13 residues. Germline V lookup: CDR1 SNHLY, CDR2 FYNNEI. V gave up 3 bases and J gave up 0 bases, with 6 bases separating them. The CDR3 bases are TGTGCCAGCAGTGAGGACGGCTCCTACGAGCAGTACTTC. It is translated as CASSEDGSYEQYF.

This sequence joins TRBV6-1 and TRBJ2-7; 10 nucleotides align to TRBD1. Germline loops: CDR1 MNHNS, CDR2 SASEGT. CDR3 length: 13 amino acids. With V trimmed by 5 bases and J by 5 bases, 3 bases remained unmatched. CDR3: CASSSTGGHEQYF. The CDR3, as DNA: TGTGCCAGCAGTTCGACAGGGGGCCACGAGCAGTACTTC.

This chain uses TRBV5-1 with TRBJ1-5, with D possibly matching TRBD1 (6 bases). The ends were cut back, 0 bases at V and 1 base at J, with 8 bases in the middle. The V gene's germline CDR1 is SGHRS and CDR2 YFSETQ. CDR3 length: 15 residues. CDR3 nucleotide sequence: TGCGCCAGCAGCTTGGGTGGGACAAGCAATCAGCCCCAGCATTTT. It encodes CASSLGGTSNQPQHF.